The sequence of this T cell receptor beta chain was determined in a study of prognosis after radiotherapy for stage I lung cancer. With two-round multiplex PCR, TCR beta CDR3 sequences were amplified from genomic DNA. TRBV and TRBJ genes each had their own specific primers in first-round PCR. TCRdb reprocessed the multiplex PCR reads with MiXCR, giving one entry per CDR3 protein. In the table there are some 60,000 distinct CDR3 sequences, about 30% of which are singletons. This clonotype was found many times. With V trimmed by 7 bases and J by 4 bases, 4 bases remained unmatched. This CDR3 region has 13 residues. CDR1 and CDR2 (germline): KGHDR, SFDVKD.

The genes are TRBV24-1 and TRBJ2-3; 7 bases map to TRBD2. This specimen consisted of PBMCs, obtained before or after stereotactic body radiation therapy (not recorded which). This TCR derives from a donor aged 50 or older with non-small cell lung cancer. CDR3 in DNA: TGTGCCACCAGGGGAGGGATCCCAGATACGCAGTATTTT. It codes for CATRGGIPDTQYF.